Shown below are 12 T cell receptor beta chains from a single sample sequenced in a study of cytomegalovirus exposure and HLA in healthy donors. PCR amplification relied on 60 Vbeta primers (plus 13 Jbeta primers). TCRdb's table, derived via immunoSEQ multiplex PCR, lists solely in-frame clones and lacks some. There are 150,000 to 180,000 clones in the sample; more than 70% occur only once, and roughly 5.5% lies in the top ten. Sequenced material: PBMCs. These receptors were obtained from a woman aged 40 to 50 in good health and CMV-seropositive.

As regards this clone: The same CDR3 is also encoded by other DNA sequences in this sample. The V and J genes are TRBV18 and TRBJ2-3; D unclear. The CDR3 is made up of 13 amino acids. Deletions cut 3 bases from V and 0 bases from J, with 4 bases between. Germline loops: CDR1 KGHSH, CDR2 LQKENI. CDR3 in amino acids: CASSPPSTDTQYF. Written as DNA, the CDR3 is TGTGCCAGCTCACCTCCTAGCACAGATACGCAGTATTTT.

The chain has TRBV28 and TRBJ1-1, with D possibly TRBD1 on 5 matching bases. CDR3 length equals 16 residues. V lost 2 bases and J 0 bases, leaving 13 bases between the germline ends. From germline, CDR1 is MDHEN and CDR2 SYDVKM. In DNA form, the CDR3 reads TGTGCCAGCAGTTTACACGCCCAGGGTATGAACACTGAAGCTTTCTTT. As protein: CASSLHAQGMNTEAFF.

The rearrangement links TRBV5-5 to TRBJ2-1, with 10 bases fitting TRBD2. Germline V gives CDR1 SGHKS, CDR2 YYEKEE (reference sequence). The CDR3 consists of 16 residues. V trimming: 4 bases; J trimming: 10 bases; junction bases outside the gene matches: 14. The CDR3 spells CASSPPTLAGVGEQFF. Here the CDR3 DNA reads TGTGCCAGCAGCCCACCAACCCTAGCGGGAGTTGGGGAGCAGTTCTTC.

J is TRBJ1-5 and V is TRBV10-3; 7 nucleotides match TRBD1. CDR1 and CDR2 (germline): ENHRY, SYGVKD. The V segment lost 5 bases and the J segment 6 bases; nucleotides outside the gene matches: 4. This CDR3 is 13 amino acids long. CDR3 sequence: CAISTGEAQPQHF. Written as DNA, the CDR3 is TGTGCCATCAGTACAGGGGAAGCTCAGCCCCAGCATTTT.

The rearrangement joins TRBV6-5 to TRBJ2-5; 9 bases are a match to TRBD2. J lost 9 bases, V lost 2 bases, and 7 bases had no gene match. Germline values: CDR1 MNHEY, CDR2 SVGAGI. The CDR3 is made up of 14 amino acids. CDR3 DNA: TGTGCCAGCAGTTACGAACTAGCGGGCTGGCCCCAGTACTTC. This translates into CASSYELAGWPQYF.

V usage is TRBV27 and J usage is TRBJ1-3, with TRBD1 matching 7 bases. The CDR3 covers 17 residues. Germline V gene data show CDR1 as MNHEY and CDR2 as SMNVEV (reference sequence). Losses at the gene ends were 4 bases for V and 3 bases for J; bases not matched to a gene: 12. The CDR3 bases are TGTGCCAGCAGTTCCACCCGCCCGGGGACAGTTGGAAACACCATATATTTT. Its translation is CASSSTRPGTVGNTIYF.

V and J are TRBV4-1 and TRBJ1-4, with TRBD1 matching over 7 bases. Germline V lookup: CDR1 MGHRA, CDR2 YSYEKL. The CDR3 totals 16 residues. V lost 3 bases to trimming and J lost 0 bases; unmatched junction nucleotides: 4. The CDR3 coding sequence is TGCGCCAGCAGCCAGGATACAGGGGCAACTAATGAAAAACTGTTTTTT. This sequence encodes CASSQDTGATNEKLFF.

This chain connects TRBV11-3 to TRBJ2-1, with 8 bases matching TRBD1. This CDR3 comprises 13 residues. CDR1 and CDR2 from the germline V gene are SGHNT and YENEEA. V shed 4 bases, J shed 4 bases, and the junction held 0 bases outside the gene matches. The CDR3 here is CASSWTGYNEQFF. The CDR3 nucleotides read TGTGCCAGCAGCTGGACAGGGTACAATGAGCAGTTCTTC.

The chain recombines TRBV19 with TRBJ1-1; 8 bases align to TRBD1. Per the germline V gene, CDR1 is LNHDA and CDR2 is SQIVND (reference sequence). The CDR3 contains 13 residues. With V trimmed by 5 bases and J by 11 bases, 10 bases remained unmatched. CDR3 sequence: CASSSGQGGEAFF. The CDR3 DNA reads TGTGCCAGTAGTTCCGGACAGGGCGGCGAGGCTTTCTTT.

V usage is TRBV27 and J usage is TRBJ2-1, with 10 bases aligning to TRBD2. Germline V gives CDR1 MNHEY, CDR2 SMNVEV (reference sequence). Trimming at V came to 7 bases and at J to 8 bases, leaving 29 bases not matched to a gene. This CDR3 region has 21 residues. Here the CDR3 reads CASTPRGAAGRLAGAGDEQFF. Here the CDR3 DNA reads TGTGCCAGCACCCCCAGGGGGGCGGCTGGTAGGCTAGCGGGAGCAGGCGATGAGCAGTTCTTC.

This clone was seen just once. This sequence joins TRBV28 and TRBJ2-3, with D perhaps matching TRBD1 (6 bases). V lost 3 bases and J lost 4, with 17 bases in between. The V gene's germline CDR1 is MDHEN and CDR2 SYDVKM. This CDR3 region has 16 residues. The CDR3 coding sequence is TGTGCCAGCAGTTTTGGCCATACAGGGTTGGCAGATACGCAGTATTTT. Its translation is CASSFGHTGLADTQYF.

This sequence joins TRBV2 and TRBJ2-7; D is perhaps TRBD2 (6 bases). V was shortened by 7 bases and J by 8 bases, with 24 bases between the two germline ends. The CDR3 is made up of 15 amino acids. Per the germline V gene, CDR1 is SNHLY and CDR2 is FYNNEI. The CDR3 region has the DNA TGTGCCAGCATACGACAACCCCTAAGTGCGGGGCAGCAGTACTTC. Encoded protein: CASIRQPLSAGQQYF.